These T cell receptor beta chains were read from a single sample in a study of CD8 T cell repertoires and HIV-1 epitope variants. Measured with immunoSEQ multiplex PCR; TCRdb has only the in-frame clones, and not every one. The table has more than 2,000 clones, 65% seen once. These receptors' targets are unknown. Sequencing was carried out using cultured CD8+ T cells derived from PBMCs. The receptors were sampled from a male donor with HIV. CDR3s include the opening cysteine and the closing phenylalanine or tryptophan. The D gene is left open where the match is weak. Rows may omit the clone size; those that give it use once, few, many or a size class.

d_call	cdr3_length	v_call	j_call	clone_size	cdr3_nt	cdr3_aa
NA	14	TRBV19	TRBJ1-5	NA	TGTGCCAGTAGTATGTCAATTAGCAATCAGCCCCAGCATTTT	CASSMSISNQPQHF
NA	12	TRBV28	TRBJ1-6	NA	TGTGCCAGCGGGGCCGGGAACTCACCCCTCCACTTT	CASGAGNSPLHF
NA	12	TRBV6-5	TRBJ2-1	NA	TGTGCCAGCAGTCCTGGGGGTGGCGAGCAGTTCTTC	CASSPGGGEQFF
NA	13	TRBV15	TRBJ1-2	NA	TGTGCCACCAGCAGTCGGATCCTGGATGGCTACACCTTC	CATSSRILDGYTF
TRBD2	16	TRBV11-2	TRBJ2-7	once	TGTGCCAGCAGCTCACTTACTAGCGGGGGGTTCTACGAGCAGTACTTC	CASSSLTSGGFYEQYF
NA	14	TRBV11-2	TRBJ2-7	few	TGTGCCAGCAGCTTAGTGCCGGGGGCCTACGAGCAGTACTTC	CASSLVPGAYEQYF
TRBD2	14	TRBV6-5	TRBJ2-7	NA	TGTGCCAGCAGGGATGGGACTAGCGCCTACGAGCAGTACTTC	CASRDGTSAYEQYF
NA	16	TRBV27	TRBJ2-2	NA	TGTGCCAGCAGCTCCCCACCCGGGACGTCCGCCGGGGAGCTGTTTTTT	CASSSPPGTSAGELFF
NA	16	TRBV27	TRBJ1-4	NA	TGTGCCAGCAGTCCCCTAGCGGCAGGGTCTAATGAAAAACTGTTTTTT	CASSPLAAGSNEKLFF
NA	12	TRBV30	TRBJ1-4	NA	TGTGCCTGGAGTGTTGGTGAGGAAAAACTGTTTTTT	CAWSVGEEKLFF
TRBD2	18	TRBV27	TRBJ2-2	NA	TGTGCCAGCAGTTTTACGACTAGCGGGAACTTAAACACCGGGGAGCTGTTTTTT	CASSFTTSGNLNTGELFF
NA	11	TRBV19	TRBJ1-1	NA	TGTGCCAGTAGTATAGACACTGAAGCTTTCTTT	CASSIDTEAFF
NA	16	TRBV28	TRBJ1-2	NA	TGTGCCAGCAGTTTCCCACGGACAGACACTAACTATGGCTACACCTTC	CASSFPRTDTNYGYTF
NA	19	TRBV4-3	TRBJ1-3	NA	TGCGCCAGCAGCCAAGTCGTAACAGCCAACGGCTTCTCTGGAAACACCATATATTTT	CASSQVVTANGFSGNTIYF
NA	15	TRBV7-9	TRBJ1-1	NA	NA	CASSSVGGGATEAFF
NA	15	TRBV30	TRBJ1-2	NA	TGTGCCTGGAGCCCTGAAGGGCCTACCTACTATGGCTACACCTTC	CAWSPEGPTYYGYTF
NA	14	TRBV9	TRBJ2-7	NA	TGTGCCAGCAGCCCGCGGGACAGCCTCTACGAGCAGTACTTC	CASSPRDSLYEQYF
TRBD1	15	TRBV7-6	TRBJ2-5	few	TGTGCCAGCAGACCCGGGACAGGGTGGCAAGAGACCCAGTACTTC	CASRPGTGWQETQYF
NA	16	TRBV19	TRBJ2-2	NA	TGTGCCAGTAGTATAGATCTTCGTGGGAACACCGGGGAGCTGTTTTTT	CASSIDLRGNTGELFF
NA	16	TRBV27	TRBJ2-7	NA	TGTGCCAGCAGGGGTACAACGACCCTCGGCTCCTACGAGCAGTACTTC	CASRGTTTLGSYEQYF
TRBD2	19	TRBV5-4	TRBJ2-7	NA	TGTGCCAGCAGCCCCGGGACTAGCGGGTGGGACCCGAGCTCCTACGAGCAGTACTTC	CASSPGTSGWDPSSYEQYF
NA	14	TRBV5-1	TRBJ1-1	NA	TGCGCCAGCAGCCAATATCAAGGTGACACTGAAGCTTTCTTT	CASSQYQGDTEAFF
TRBD2	17	TRBV30	TRBJ2-3	NA	TGTGCCTGGAGTGCGACTAGCGGGGGAAGTGGCACAGATACGCAGTATTTT	CAWSATSGGSGTDTQYF
NA	13	TRBV21-1	TRBJ2-7	NA	TGTGCCAGACATGAGGACAGGGAATACGAGCAGTACTTC	CARHEDREYEQYF
NA	13	TRBV9	TRBJ1-1	few	TGTGCCAGCAGCGTTGACGGAAACACTGAAGCTTTCTTT	CASSVDGNTEAFF
NA	16	TRBV27	TRBJ2-5	NA	TGTGCCAGCAGTTTAACGCTCATGAGGGGGAAAGAGACCCAGTACTTC	CASSLTLMRGKETQYF
NA	15	TRBV4-3	TRBJ1-4	NA	TGCGCCAGCAGCCAAGAAGGAGACAGGAATGAAAAACTGTTTTTT	CASSQEGDRNEKLFF
NA	12	TRBV28	TRBJ2-3	NA	TGTGCCACCTTAATGAGGCCTACTACGCAGTATTTT	CATLMRPTTQYF
NA	13	TRBV19	TRBJ2-1	NA	TGTGCCAGTAGTCCCTCAGGGGTCCATGAGCAGTTCTTC	CASSPSGVHEQFF
NA	12	TRBV4-1	TRBJ2-7	NA	TGCGCCAGCAGCCAAGACGAGCGCCCTCGGTACTTC	CASSQDERPRYF
NA	14	TRBV27	TRBJ1-2	NA	TGTGCCAGCAGTCAAAGCTCCGGGGGCTATGGCTACACCTTC	CASSQSSGGYGYTF
TRBD2	13	TRBV4-1	TRBJ2-7	large	TGCGCCAGCAGCCAAGGGACTAGCAACGAGCAGTACTTC	CASSQGTSNEQYF
NA	13	TRBV18	TRBJ2-1	NA	TGTGCCAGCTCACTTGGGGAGTCCAATGAGCAGTTCTTC	CASSLGESNEQFF
NA	12	TRBV27	TRBJ2-7	NA	TGTGCCACCCGGGACACAGACTACGAGCAGTACTTC	CATRDTDYEQYF
TRBD1	11	TRBV27	TRBJ1-6	few	TGTGCCAGCAGTTCCGGGACAGCCCTCCACTTT	CASSSGTALHF
TRBD1	16	TRBV5-4	TRBJ2-7	NA	TGTGCCAGCAGCTTGGACTTAAGACAGGGGTTGTACGAGCAGTACTTC	CASSLDLRQGLYEQYF